The rows below give T cell receptor beta chains drawn from one sample of a study of beta chain features in type 1 diabetes. TCRdb's table, derived via immunoSEQ multiplex PCR, lists solely in-frame clones and lacks some. The sample gives about 130,000 clones, around a tenth of which show up once; roughly 0.74% is in the top ten. The sequenced sample consisted of central memory CD4+ T cells from blood. These receptors were collected from a man aged 18 to 29 in good health. Each CDR3 is given with its conserved first and last residue. D genes are given only for firm matches. A clone size is listed for some rows: how often the clone was seen (once, few, many), or a class if it is expanded.

D	length	V	J	size	CDR3	DNA
TRBD1	15	TRBV6-6	TRBJ1-5	.	CASSYRGHGNQPQHF	TGTGCCAGCAGTTACAGGGGGCATGGCAATCAGCCCCAGCATTTT
TRBD1	15	TRBV7-6	TRBJ1-4	few	CASSLGQPGNEKLFF	TGTGCCAGCAGCTTGGGACAGCCTGGTAATGAAAAACTGTTTTTT
.	13	TRBV18	TRBJ2-5	.	CASSPDLQETQYF	TGTGCCAGCTCACCAGATCTACAAGAGACCCAGTACTTC
TRBD1	14	TRBV6-5	TRBJ2-7	.	CASSLPGQNYEQYF	TGTGCCAGCAGTCTTCCGGGACAGAACTACGAGCAGTACTTC
.	13	TRBV13	TRBJ2-1	many	CASSSTAYNEQFF	TGTGCCAGCAGCTCGACAGCTTACAATGAGCAGTTCTTC
.	13	TRBV7-9	TRBJ2-1	few	CASSSPLYNEQFF	TGTGCCAGCAGCTCCCCCCTATACAATGAGCAGTTCTTC
TRBD1	14	TRBV29-1	TRBJ1-2	few	CSVPNRGPNDGYTF	TGCAGTGTTCCCAACAGGGGGCCTAACGATGGCTACACCTTC
.	13	TRBV6-5	TRBJ1-3	few	CASKTGSGNTIYF	TGTGCCAGCAAAACGGGCTCTGGAAACACCATATATTTT
.	12	TRBV5-4	TRBJ1-2	many	CASSTQWEGYTF	TGTGCCAGCAGCACCCAATGGGAGGGCTACACCTTC
.	15	TRBV6-5	TRBJ2-7	.	CASSYPGTRGREQYF	TGTGCCAGCAGTTACCCCGGGACAAGGGGACGCGAGCAGTACTTC
TRBD1	16	TRBV7-9	TRBJ2-3	few	CASSHGGQGAADTQYF	TGTGCCAGCAGCCATGGAGGACAGGGAGCGGCAGATACGCAGTATTTT
TRBD1	11	TRBV6-5	TRBJ2-7	.	CASAGGSGQYF	TGTGCCAGCGCAGGGGGCTCGGGGCAGTACTTC
TRBD1	15	TRBV4-3	TRBJ2-5	.	CASSPLGTGRETQYF	TGCGCCAGCAGCCCCTTGGGGACAGGCAGAGAGACCCAGTACTTC
.	15	TRBV7-2	TRBJ1-5	few	CASSLLREGNQPQHF	TGTGCCAGCAGCTTATTGCGGGAGGGCAATCAGCCCCAGCATTTT
.	15	TRBV28	TRBJ1-5	.	CASSRTDIRSQPQHF	TGTGCCAGCAGTCGGACAGACATCCGCAGTCAGCCCCAGCATTTT
TRBD1	16	TRBV15	TRBJ2-3	few	CATSRDATGGPDTQYF	TGTGCCACCAGCAGAGATGCGACAGGGGGGCCAGATACGCAGTATTTT
.	15	TRBV7-5	TRBJ2-3	few	CARSLHRGGADTQYF	TGTGCCAGAAGCCTACACAGGGGTGGCGCAGATACGCAGTATTTT
.	12	TRBV13	TRBJ1-2	many	CASSDTRFGYTF	TGTGCCAGCAGCGACACCAGGTTTGGCTACACCTTC